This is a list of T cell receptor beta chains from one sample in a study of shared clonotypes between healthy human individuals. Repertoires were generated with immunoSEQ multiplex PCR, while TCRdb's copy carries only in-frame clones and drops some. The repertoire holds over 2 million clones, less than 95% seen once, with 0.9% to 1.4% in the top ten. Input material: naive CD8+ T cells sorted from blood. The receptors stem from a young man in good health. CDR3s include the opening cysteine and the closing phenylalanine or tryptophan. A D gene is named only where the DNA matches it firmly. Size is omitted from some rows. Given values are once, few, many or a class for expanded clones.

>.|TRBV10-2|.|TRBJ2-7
CASLDYEQYF
TGCGCCAGCCTGGACTACGAGCAGTACTTC
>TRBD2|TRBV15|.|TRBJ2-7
CATSTRGYAGDLQSYEQYF
TGTGCCACCAGCACGAGAGGTTATGCGGGAGACCTTCAATCCTACGAGCAGTACTTC
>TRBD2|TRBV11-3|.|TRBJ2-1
CASSCVRGREGPNEQFF
TGTGCCAGCAGCTGCGTCCGGGGTCGGGAGGGCCCCAATGAGCAGTTCTTC
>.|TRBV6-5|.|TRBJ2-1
CASSIVEGNEQFF
TGTGCCAGCAGTATCGTGGAGGGGAATGAGCAGTTCTTC
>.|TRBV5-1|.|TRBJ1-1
CASSPGSPEAFF
TGCGCCAGCAGCCCAGGGTCCCCTGAAGCTTTCTTT
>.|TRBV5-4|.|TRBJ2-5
CASSLGDNYQETQYF
TGTGCCAGCAGCTTGGGGGACAATTACCAAGAGACCCAGTACTTC
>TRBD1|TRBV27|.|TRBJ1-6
CASSDLGTGPYNSPLHF
TGTGCCAGCAGTGACCTCGGGACAGGGCCTTATAATTCACCCCTCCACTTT
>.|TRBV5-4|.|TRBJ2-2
CASGSNTGELFF
TGTGCCAGCGGCTCGAACACCGGGGAGCTGTTTTTT
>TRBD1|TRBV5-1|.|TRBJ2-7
CASSLLYRGFEDEQYF
TGCGCCAGCAGCTTATTATACAGGGGATTTGAAGACGAGCAGTACTTC
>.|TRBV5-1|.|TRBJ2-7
CASSFEGPDEQYF
TGCGCCAGCAGCTTCGAAGGGCCCGACGAGCAGTACTTC
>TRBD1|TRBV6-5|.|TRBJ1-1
CASSLDRVKAFF
TGTGCCAGCAGTTTGGACAGGGTCAAAGCTTTCTTT
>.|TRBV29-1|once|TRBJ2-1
CSVGQLGSYNEQFF
TGCAGCGTCGGACAGCTCGGCTCCTACAATGAGCAGTTCTTC
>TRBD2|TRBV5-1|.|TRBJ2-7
CASNRLAGVLSVEQYF
TGCGCCAGCAACCGCCTAGCGGGAGTGTTGTCGGTCGAGCAGTACTTC
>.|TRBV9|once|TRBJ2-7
CASSVEGTSYEQYF
TGTGCCAGCAGCGTAGAGGGGACTTCCTACGAGCAGTACTTC
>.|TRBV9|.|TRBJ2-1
CASSEDSRPSYNEQFF
TGTGCCAGCAGCGAGGATTCCAGGCCCTCCTACAATGAGCAGTTCTTC
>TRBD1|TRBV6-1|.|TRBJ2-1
CASSDPGQGGLEEQFF
TGTGCCAGCAGTGACCCGGGACAGGGTGGCCTCGAGGAGCAGTTCTTC
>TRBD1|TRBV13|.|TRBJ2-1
CASSYGTGKNEQFF
TGTGCCAGCAGTTACGGGACAGGGAAGAATGAGCAGTTCTTC
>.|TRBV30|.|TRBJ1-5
CAWSFAGIQPQHF
TGTGCCTGGAGTTTCGCAGGGATTCAGCCCCAGCATTTT
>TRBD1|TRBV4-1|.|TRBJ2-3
CASSFDRARTDTQYF
TGCGCCAGCTCATTCGACAGGGCCCGCACAGATACGCAGTATTTT
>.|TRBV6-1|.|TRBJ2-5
CASSEVLQETQYF
TGTGCCAGCAGTGAAGTACTCCAAGAGACCCAGTACTTC
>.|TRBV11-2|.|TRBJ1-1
CASSLIVGQNTEAFF
TGTGCCAGCAGCTTGATTGTTGGGCAGAACACTGAAGCTTTCTTT
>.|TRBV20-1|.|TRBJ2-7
CSTTNSYEQYF
TGCAGTACAACGAACAGCTACGAGCAGTACTTC
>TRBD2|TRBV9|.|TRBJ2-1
CASSVAGLANEQFF
TGTGCCAGCAGTGTTGCGGGACTAGCTAATGAGCAGTTCTTC
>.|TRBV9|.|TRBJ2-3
CASSVAWQGGTDTQYF
TGTGCCAGCAGCGTAGCTTGGCAGGGAGGCACAGATACGCAGTATTTT
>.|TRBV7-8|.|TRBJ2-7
CASSLDRGKSTYEQYF
TGTGCCAGCAGCTTAGATCGGGGCAAGTCGACCTACGAGCAGTACTTC
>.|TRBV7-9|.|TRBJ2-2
CASSLIIQTYTGELFF
TGTGCCAGCAGCTTAATAATACAGACTTACACCGGGGAGCTGTTTTTT
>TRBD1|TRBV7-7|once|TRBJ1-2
CASSKNPGQPLIYGYTF
TGTGCTAGCAGCAAAAACCCGGGACAGCCGCTTATCTATGGCTACACCTTC
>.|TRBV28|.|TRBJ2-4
CASSLRDIASTLAKNIQYF
TGTGCCAGCAGTTTAAGGGACATTGCATCGACCCTAGCCAAAAACATTCAGTACTTC
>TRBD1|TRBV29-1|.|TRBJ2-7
CSARTGGSYEQYF
TGCAGCGCAAGGACAGGGGGCTCCTACGAGCAGTACTTC
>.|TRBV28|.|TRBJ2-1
CATGVPGDHEQFF
TGTGCCACAGGGGTTCCCGGGGACCATGAGCAGTTCTTC
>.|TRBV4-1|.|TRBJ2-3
CASSPRVDTDTQYF
TGCGCCAGCAGTCCCAGGGTGGACACAGATACGCAGTATTTT